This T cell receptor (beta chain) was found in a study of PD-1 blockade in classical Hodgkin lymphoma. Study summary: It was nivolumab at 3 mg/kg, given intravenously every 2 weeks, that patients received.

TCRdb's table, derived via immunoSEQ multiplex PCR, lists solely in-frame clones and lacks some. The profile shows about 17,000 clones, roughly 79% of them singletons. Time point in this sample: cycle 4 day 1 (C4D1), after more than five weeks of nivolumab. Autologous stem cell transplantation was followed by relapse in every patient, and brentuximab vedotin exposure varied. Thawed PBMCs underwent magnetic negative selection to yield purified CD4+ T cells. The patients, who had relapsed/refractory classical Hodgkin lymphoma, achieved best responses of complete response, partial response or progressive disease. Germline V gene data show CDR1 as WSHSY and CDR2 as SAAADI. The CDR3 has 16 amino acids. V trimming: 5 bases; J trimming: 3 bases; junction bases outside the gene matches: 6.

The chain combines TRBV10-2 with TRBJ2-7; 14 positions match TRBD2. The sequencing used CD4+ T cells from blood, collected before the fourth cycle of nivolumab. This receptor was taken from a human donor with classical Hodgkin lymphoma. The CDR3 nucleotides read TGCGCCAGCAGTCCCGGGACTAGCGGGAGAGGCTACGAGCAGTACTTC. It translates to CASSPGTSGRGYEQYF.